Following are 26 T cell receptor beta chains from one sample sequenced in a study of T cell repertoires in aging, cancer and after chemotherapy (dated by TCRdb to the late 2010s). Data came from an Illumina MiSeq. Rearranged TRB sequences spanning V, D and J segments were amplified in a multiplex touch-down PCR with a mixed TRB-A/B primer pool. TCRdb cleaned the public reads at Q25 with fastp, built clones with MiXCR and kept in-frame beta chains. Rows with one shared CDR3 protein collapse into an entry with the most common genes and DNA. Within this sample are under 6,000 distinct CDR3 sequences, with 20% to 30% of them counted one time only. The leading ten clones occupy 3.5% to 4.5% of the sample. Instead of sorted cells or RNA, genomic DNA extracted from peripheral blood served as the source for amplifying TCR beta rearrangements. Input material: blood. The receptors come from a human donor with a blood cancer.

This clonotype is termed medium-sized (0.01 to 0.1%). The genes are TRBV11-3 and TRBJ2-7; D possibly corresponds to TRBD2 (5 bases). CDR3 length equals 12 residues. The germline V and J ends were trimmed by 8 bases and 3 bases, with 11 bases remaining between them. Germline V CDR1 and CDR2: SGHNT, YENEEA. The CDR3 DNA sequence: TGTGCCAGCGGAGGCCCCAACTACGAGCAGTACTTC. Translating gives CASGGPNYEQYF.

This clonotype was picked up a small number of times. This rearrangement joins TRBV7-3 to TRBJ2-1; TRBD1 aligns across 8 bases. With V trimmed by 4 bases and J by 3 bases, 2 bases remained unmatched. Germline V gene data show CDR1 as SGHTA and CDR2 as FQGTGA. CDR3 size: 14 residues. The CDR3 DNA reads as TGTGCCAGCAGCTCACAGGGGGGCTACAATGAGCAGTTCTTC. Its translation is CASSSQGGYNEQFF.

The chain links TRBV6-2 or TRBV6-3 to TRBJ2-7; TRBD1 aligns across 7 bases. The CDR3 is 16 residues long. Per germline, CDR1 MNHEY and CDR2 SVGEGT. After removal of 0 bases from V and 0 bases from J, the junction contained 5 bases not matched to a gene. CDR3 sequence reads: CASSYSGTATSYEQYF. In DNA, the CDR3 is TGTGCCAGCAGTTACTCCGGGACAGCCACCTCCTACGAGCAGTACTTC.

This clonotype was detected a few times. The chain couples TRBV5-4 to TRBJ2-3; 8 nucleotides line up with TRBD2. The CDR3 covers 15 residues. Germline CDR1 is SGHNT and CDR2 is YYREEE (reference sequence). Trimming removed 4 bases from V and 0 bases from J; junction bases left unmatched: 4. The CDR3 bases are TGTGCCAGCAGCCGGGAGCGGGGGAGCACAGATACGCAGTATTTT. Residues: CASSRERGSTDTQYF.

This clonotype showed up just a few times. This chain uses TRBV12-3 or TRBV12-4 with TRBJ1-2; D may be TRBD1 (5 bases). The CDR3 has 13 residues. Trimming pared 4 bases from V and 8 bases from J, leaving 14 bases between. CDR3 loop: CASSYLRDLGYTF. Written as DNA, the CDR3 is TGTGCCAGCAGTTACCTCCGGGACCTGGGCTACACCTTC.

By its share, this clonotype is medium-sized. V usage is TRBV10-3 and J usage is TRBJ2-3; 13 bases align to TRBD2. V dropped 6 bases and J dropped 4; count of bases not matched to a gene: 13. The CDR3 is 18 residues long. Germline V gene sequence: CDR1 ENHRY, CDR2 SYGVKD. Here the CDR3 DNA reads TGTGCCATCAGCAGGACTAGCGGGAGTCGTTTCCATCCAGATACGCAGTATTTT. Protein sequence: CAISRTSGSRFHPDTQYF.

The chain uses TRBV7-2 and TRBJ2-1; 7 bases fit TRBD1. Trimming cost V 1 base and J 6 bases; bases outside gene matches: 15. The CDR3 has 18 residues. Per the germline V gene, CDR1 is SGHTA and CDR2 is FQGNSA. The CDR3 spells CASSLESRQGEYGNEQFF. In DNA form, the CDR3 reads TGTGCCAGCAGCTTAGAATCGAGGCAGGGGGAATATGGCAATGAGCAGTTCTTC.

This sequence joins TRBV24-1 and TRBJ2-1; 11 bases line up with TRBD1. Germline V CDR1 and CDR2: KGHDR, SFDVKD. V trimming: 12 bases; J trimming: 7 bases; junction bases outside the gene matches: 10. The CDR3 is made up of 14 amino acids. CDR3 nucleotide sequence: TGTGCCGGGGAGGTTGGGACAGGGGGGAATGAGCAGTTCTTC. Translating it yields CAGEVGTGGNEQFF.

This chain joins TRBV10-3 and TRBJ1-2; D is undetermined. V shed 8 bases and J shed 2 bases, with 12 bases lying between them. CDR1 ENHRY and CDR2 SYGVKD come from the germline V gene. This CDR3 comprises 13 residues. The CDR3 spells CAIYQEGNYGYTF. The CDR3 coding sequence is TGTGCCATCTATCAAGAGGGAAACTATGGCTACACCTTC.

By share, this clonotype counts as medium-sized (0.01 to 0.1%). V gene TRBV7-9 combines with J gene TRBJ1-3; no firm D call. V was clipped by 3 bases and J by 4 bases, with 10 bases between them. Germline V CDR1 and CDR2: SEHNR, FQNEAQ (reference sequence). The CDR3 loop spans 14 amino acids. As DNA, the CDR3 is TGTGCCAGCAGCTTCACCAGCACCGGAAACACCATATATTTT. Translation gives CASSFTSTGNTIYF.

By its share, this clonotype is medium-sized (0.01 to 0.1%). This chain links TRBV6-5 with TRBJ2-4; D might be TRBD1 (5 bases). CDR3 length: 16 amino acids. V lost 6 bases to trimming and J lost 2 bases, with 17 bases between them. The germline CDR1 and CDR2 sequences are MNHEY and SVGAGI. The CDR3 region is CASSPRRVITKNIQYF. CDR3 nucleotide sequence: TGTGCCAGCAGCCCCCGCAGGGTGATCACCAAAAACATTCAGTACTTC.

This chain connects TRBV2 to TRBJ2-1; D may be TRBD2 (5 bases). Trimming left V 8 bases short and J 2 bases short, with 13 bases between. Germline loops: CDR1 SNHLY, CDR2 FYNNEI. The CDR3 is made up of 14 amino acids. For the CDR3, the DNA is TGTGCCAGCTGCCGGGAAGCGCCCTACAATGAGCAGTTCTTC. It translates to CASCREAPYNEQFF.

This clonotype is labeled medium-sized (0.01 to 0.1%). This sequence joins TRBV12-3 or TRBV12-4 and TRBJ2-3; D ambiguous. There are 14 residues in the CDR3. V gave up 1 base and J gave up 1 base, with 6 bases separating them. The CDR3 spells CASSLGAGTDTQYF. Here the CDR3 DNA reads TGTGCCAGCAGTTTAGGGGCGGGCACAGATACGCAGTATTTT.

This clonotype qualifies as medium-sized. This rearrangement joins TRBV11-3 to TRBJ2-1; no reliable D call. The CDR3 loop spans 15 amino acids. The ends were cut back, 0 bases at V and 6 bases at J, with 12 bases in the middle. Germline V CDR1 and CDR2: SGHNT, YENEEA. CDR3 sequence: CASSLDYFRFNEQFF. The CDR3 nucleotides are TGTGCCAGCAGCTTAGATTACTTCAGGTTCAATGAGCAGTTCTTC. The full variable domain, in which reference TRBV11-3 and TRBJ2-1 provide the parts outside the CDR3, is EAGVVQSPRYKIIEKKQPVAFWCNPISGHNTLYWYLQNLGQGPELLIRYENEEAVDDSQLPKDRFSAERLKGVDSTLKIQPAELGDSAVYLCASSLDYFRFNEQFFGPGTRLTVL.

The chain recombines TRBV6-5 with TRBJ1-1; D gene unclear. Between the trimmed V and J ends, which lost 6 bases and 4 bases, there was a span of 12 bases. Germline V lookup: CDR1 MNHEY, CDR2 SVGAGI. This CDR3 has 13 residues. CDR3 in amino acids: CASSTGPGTEAFF. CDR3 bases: TGTGCCAGCAGCACGGGCCCCGGCACTGAAGCTTTCTTT.

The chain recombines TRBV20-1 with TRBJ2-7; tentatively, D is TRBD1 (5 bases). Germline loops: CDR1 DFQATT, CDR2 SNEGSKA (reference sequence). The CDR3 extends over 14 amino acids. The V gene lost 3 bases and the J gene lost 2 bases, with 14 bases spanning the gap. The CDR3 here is CSASKGWQPYEQYF. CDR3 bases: TGCAGTGCTAGTAAGGGGTGGCAGCCCTACGAGCAGTACTTC.

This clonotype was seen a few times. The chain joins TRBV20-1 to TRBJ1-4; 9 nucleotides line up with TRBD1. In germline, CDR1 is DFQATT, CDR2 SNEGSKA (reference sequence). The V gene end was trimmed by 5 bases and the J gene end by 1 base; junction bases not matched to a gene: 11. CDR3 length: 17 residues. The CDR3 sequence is CSALPGQGIGTNEKLFF. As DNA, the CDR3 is TGCAGTGCTCTTCCGGGACAGGGTATCGGAACTAATGAAAAACTGTTTTTT.

The CDR3 reads CASRPSGGAHEQYF. In nucleotides, the CDR3 is TGTGCCAGCAGACCTAGCGGGGGGGCCCACGAGCAGTACTTC. The rearrangement uses TRBV12-3 or TRBV12-4 and TRBJ2-7, with 12 bases identical to TRBD2. The CDR3 is 14 amino acids. V was clipped by 6 bases and J by 5 bases; unmatched bases: 5.

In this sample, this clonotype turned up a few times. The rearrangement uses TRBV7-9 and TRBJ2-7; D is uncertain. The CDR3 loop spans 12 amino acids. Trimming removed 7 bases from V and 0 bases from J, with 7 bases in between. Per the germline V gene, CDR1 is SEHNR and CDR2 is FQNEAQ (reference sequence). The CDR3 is CASTENSYEQYF. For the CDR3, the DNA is TGTGCCAGCACCGAAAACTCCTACGAGCAGTACTTC.

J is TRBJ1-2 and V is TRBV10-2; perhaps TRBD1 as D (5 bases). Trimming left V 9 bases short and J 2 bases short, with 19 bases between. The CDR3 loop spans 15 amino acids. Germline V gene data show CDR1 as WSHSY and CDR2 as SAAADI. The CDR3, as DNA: TGCGCCAGTACTTTATCCCACGGGACCAACTATGGCTACACCTTC. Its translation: CASTLSHGTNYGYTF.

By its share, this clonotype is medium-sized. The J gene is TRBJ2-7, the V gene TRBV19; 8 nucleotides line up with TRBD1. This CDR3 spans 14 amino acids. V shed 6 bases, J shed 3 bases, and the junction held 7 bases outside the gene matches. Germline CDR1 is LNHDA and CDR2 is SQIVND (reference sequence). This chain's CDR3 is CASSRTGTDYEQYF. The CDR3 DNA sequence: TGTGCCAGTAGCCGGACAGGGACCGACTACGAGCAGTACTTC.

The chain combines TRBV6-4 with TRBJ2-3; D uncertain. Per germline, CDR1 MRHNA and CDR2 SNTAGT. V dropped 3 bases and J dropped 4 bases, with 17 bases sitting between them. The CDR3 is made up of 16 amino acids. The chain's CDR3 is CASSENPPYSPDTQYF. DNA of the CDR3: TGTGCCAGCAGTGAAAATCCGCCCTACAGCCCAGATACGCAGTATTTT.

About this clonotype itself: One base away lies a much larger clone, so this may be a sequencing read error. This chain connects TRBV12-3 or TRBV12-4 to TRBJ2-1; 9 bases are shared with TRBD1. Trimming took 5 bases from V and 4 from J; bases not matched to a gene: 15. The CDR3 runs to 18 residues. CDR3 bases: TGTGCCAGCAGTGGTCGGCACGACAGGGGGTTGGCGTACAATGAGCAGTTCTTC. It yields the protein CASSGRHDRGLAYNEQFF.

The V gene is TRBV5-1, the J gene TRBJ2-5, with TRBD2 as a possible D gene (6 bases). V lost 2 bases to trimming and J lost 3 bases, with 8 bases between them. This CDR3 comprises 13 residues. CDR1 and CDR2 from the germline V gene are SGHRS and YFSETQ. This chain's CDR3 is CASSFVAEETQYF. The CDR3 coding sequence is TGCGCCAGCAGCTTTGTAGCGGAAGAGACCCAGTACTTC.

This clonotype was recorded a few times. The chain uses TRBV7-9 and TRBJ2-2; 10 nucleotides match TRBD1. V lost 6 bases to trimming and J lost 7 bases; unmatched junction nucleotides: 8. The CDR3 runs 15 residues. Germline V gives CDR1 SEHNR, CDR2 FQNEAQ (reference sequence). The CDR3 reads CASSYGQGVGGELFF. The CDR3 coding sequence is TGTGCCAGCAGTTACGGACAGGGGGTTGGCGGGGAGCTGTTTTTT.

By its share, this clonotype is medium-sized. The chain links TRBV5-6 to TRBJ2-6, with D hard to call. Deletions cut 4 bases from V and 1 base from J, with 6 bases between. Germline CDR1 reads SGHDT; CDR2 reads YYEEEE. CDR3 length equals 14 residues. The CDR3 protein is CASSPLSGANVLTF. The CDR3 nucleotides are TGTGCCAGCAGCCCCTTATCTGGGGCCAACGTCCTGACTTTC.